This entry lists 28 T cell receptor beta chains sequenced from one sample in a study of blood T cell repertoires in COVID-19. This table comes from immunoSEQ multiplex PCR, and its TCRdb copy is limited to in-frame clones, with some not included. The table includes 150,000 to 200,000 clones, around 77% detected once. The specimen was peripheral blood. Receptors were obtained from a man between 65 and 79 years old with acute or convalescent COVID-19.

The J gene is TRBJ1-1, the V gene TRBV5-4; 11 bases align to TRBD1. The CDR3 consists of 13 residues. Per the germline V gene, CDR1 is SGHNT and CDR2 is YYREEE (reference sequence). Trimming took 3 bases from V and 5 from J; bases not matched to a gene: 0. This chain's CDR3 is CASSWDRGTEAFF. In DNA form, the CDR3 reads TGTGCCAGCAGCTGGGACAGGGGGACTGAAGCTTTCTTT.

The gene calls are TRBV6-5 and TRBJ1-5; D is unclear. With 4 bases removed from V and 6 bases from J, the gap between germline ends came to 13 bases. Germline V gene lookup returns CDR1 MNHEY and CDR2 SVGAGI. This CDR3 region has 14 residues. The CDR3 DNA reads TGTGCCAGCAGTTTTGCGGCCAAGTCTCAGCCCCAGCATTTT. Translating it yields CASSFAAKSQPQHF.

CDR3 nucleotides: TGTGCCATCAGTGAACAAGACAGGGGAGCCGGGGAGCTGTTTTTT. Its protein product is CAISEQDRGAGELFF. This sequence joins TRBV10-3 and TRBJ2-2; 8 nucleotides match TRBD1. CDR1 is ENHRY and CDR2 is SYGVKD in the germline V gene. The CDR3 is 15 residues long. V dropped 3 bases and J dropped 6; count of bases not matched to a gene: 6.

V gene TRBV6-5 combines with J gene TRBJ1-1, with D possibly being TRBD1 (5 bases). The CDR3 extends over 15 amino acids. The V gene's germline CDR1 is MNHEY and CDR2 SVGAGI. Between the trimmed V and J ends, which lost 5 bases and 0 bases, there was a span of 13 bases. CDR3 nucleotide sequence: TGTGCCAGCAGTCCTCAAGGACAAATGAACACTGAAGCTTTCTTT. It specifies CASSPQGQMNTEAFF.

In this sample, this clone turned up a few times. Other DNA sequences in this sample translate to the same CDR3. The chain employs TRBV20-1 and TRBJ1-3; 7 nucleotides line up with TRBD1. The length of the CDR3 is 11 residues. After removal of 6 bases from V and 7 bases from J, the junction contained 3 bases not matched to a gene. Germline assignment: CDR1 DFQATT and CDR2 SNEGSKA (reference sequence). CDR3 DNA sequence: TGCAGTGCCCCACAGGGGAACACCATATATTTT. Translating it yields CSAPQGNTIYF.

Turning to this clone: At one end, the junction sequence differs from germline, possibly due to a read error. V usage is TRBV7-9 and J usage is TRBJ1-2; D uncertain. CDR1 and CDR2 from the germline V gene are SEHNR and FQNEAQ (reference sequence). The CDR3 spans 11 residues. DNA of the CDR3: TGTGCCAGCAGCCCAGAAGTGGGAGGGCCCTTC. It yields the protein CASSPEVGGPF. Full variable domain (remainder filled in from reference TRBV7-9 and TRBJ1-2): DTGVSQNPRHKITKRGQNVTFRCDPISEHNRLYWYRQTLGQGPEFLTYFQNEAQLEKSRLLSDRFSAERPKGSFSTLEIQRTEQGDSAMYLCASSPEVGGPFGSGTRLTVV.

The chain combines TRBV18 with TRBJ2-7; 10 bases map to TRBD2. The CDR3 extends over 17 amino acids. Germline CDR1 is KGHSH and CDR2 is LQKENI. Germline trimming cut 6 bases from V and 4 bases from J; bases unmatched to any gene: 15. CDR3 loop: CASSSSGSGRQTYEQYF. The CDR3 nucleotides are TGTGCCAGCTCCTCCTCCGGTAGCGGGAGGCAGACTTACGAGCAGTACTTC.

This clone was counted a few times. The V call is TRBV7-9, the J call TRBJ2-7; the D is unclear. The germline V and J ends were trimmed by 5 bases and 0 bases, with 8 bases remaining between them. The CDR3 length is 13 residues. The germline CDR1 and CDR2 sequences are SEHNR and FQNEAQ (reference sequence). The CDR3 nucleotides are TGTGCCAGCAGCAAACAGAGCTCCTACGAGCAGTACTTC. This gives the protein CASSKQSSYEQYF.

This clone showed up just a few times. This rearrangement joins TRBV28 to TRBJ1-5; tentatively, D is TRBD1 (5 bases). Germline lookup yields CDR1 MDHEN and CDR2 SYDVKM. This CDR3 has 20 residues. V was pared by 1 base and J by 4 bases, with 26 bases between. This CDR3 reads CASSLSHKQRRGGRNQPQHF. CDR3 bases: TGTGCCAGCAGTTTATCCCACAAGCAACGTAGGGGTGGAAGGAATCAGCCCCAGCATTTT.

This clone was recorded once. This chain joins TRBV10-3 and TRBJ2-1, with 10 bases that match TRBD2. With 3 bases clipped from V and 3 bases from J, the junction kept 5 bases outside the gene matches. Germline V gene sequence: CDR1 ENHRY, CDR2 SYGVKD. The CDR3 has 16 amino acids. CDR3 DNA: TGTGCCATCAGTGAACCCGGACTAGCGGTCTACAATGAGCAGTTCTTC. This codes for CAISEPGLAVYNEQFF.

This rearrangement joins TRBV3-1 (or the pseudogene TRBV3-2) to TRBJ2-3, with 9 bases aligning to TRBD2. Germline loops: CDR1 LGHDT, CDR2 YNNKEL (reference sequence). This CDR3 is 17 amino acids long. Germline trimming cut 1 base from V and 0 bases from J; bases unmatched to any gene: 5. This chain's CDR3 is CASSQAASGESTDTQYF. The CDR3 coding sequence is TGTGCCAGCAGCCAAGCGGCTAGCGGGGAGAGCACAGATACGCAGTATTTT.

The V gene is TRBV19, the J gene TRBJ1-2; D is ambiguous. Germline V CDR1 and CDR2: LNHDA, SQIVND (reference sequence). The V and J ends lost 3 bases and 4 bases respectively, with 9 bases between them. This CDR3 spans 13 amino acids. CDR3: CASSIKTSYGYTF. The CDR3 nucleotides read TGTGCCAGTAGTATTAAAACTTCCTATGGCTACACCTTC.

This chain uses TRBV11-3 with TRBJ2-7; D is possibly TRBD1 (6 bases). V was trimmed by 5 bases and J by 2 bases, leaving 13 bases between them. This CDR3 contains 14 residues. Germline assignment: CDR1 SGHNT and CDR2 YENEEA. DNA of the CDR3: TGTGCCAGCAGCCAGGGGAGCACTACCTACGAGCAGTACTTC. Translating it yields CASSQGSTTYEQYF.

The V call is TRBV12-3 or TRBV12-4, the J call TRBJ2-2; no clear D. Trimming cost V 5 bases and J 6 bases, with 10 bases left between them. This CDR3 is 13 amino acids long. CDR3: CASSRQVAGELFF. In DNA, the CDR3 is TGTGCCAGCAGTCGGCAGGTGGCCGGGGAGCTGTTTTTT.

The V gene is TRBV6-4, the J gene TRBJ1-2; D may be TRBD1 (6 bases). With 1 base removed from V and 7 bases from J, the gap between germline ends came to 10 bases. The CDR3 is made up of 13 amino acids. CDR1 is MRHNA, CDR2 SNTAGT, per germline. The CDR3 DNA is TGTGCCAGCAGTGACTTCAGGGGCGGTGGCTACACCTTC. Protein product: CASSDFRGGGYTF.

The J gene is TRBJ2-7, the V gene TRBV28, with 10 nucleotides matching TRBD2. This CDR3 is 14 amino acids long. V shed 5 bases, J shed 6 bases, and the junction held 7 bases outside the gene matches. Per the germline V gene, CDR1 is MDHEN and CDR2 is SYDVKM. DNA of the CDR3: TGTGCCAGCAGTAGGGGACTAGCGACGGGCGAGCAGTACTTC. Translated: CASSRGLATGEQYF.

The V call is TRBV3-1 (or the pseudogene TRBV3-2), the J call TRBJ2-7; TRBD2 matches 9 bases. Unmatched junction bases numbered 6, after V lost 0 bases and J lost 6 bases. CDR3 size: 15 residues. Germline assignment: CDR1 LGHDT and CDR2 YNNKEL (reference sequence). The CDR3 reads CASSQDWAGGLEQYF. CDR3 in DNA: TGTGCCAGCAGCCAAGATTGGGCGGGGGGGCTCGAGCAGTACTTC.

This clone was counted many times. The chain uses TRBV28 and TRBJ1-2; D not certain. The CDR3 extends over 12 amino acids. The V end lost 7 bases, the J end lost 1 base, and 7 bases lay between the germline ends. From germline, CDR1 is MDHEN and CDR2 SYDVKM. The CDR3 here is CASKGVNYGYTF. CDR3 bases: TGTGCCAGCAAGGGAGTTAACTATGGCTACACCTTC.

The chain is built from TRBV6-5 and TRBJ2-5; TRBD2 agrees at 8 bases. Germline values: CDR1 MNHEY, CDR2 SVGAGI. Trimming cost V 10 bases and J 2 bases; bases outside gene matches: 6. The CDR3 sequence is 13 residues long. The CDR3, as DNA: TGTGCCACCTCGGGGGGGGCTCAAGAGACCCAGTACTTC. Translating gives CATSGGAQETQYF.

V gene TRBV2 combines with J gene TRBJ2-1, with TRBD2 identical over 10 bases. Germline CDR1 reads SNHLY; CDR2 reads FYNNEI. With V trimmed by 1 base and J by 14 bases, 2 bases remained unmatched. There are 12 residues in the CDR3. CDR3 in DNA: TGTGCCAGCAGTGAAGGGCTAGCGGGGGAGTTCTTC. This gives the protein CASSEGLAGEFF.

The chain employs TRBV7-8 and TRBJ1-4; TRBD1 aligns across 9 bases. This CDR3 has 16 amino acids. Losses at the gene ends were 5 bases for V and 6 bases for J; bases not matched to a gene: 10. Germline loops: CDR1 SGHVS, CDR2 FQNEAQ. The CDR3 region has the DNA TGTGCCAGCAGCCCAATGGACAGGGGAGTTCATGAAAAACTGTTTTTT. It specifies CASSPMDRGVHEKLFF.

The gene calls are TRBV7-2 and TRBJ1-1; the D gene is possibly TRBD1 (5 bases). Between the trimmed V and J ends, which lost 6 bases and 1 base, there was a span of 18 bases. The V gene's germline CDR1 is SGHTA and CDR2 FQGNSA. This CDR3 spans 16 amino acids. In DNA form, the CDR3 reads TGTGCCAGCAGTTACGGGGGGTTCAGTGGGAACACTGAAGCTTTCTTT. Its translation: CASSYGGFSGNTEAFF.

V is TRBV28 and J is TRBJ1-1; D possibly corresponds to TRBD1 (5 bases). Germline V gene sequence: CDR1 MDHEN, CDR2 SYDVKM. Trimming took off 6 bases at V and 6 bases at J, with 20 bases between the two ends. The CDR3 covers 15 residues. The CDR3 spells CASSPREGTLAEAFF. In DNA, the CDR3 is TGTGCCAGCAGCCCCAGGGAGGGGACGTTAGCTGAAGCTTTCTTT.

This chain connects TRBV6-1 to TRBJ1-2; tentative D call: TRBD1 (6 bases). V was trimmed by 3 bases and J by 6 bases, leaving 11 bases between them. From germline, CDR1 is MNHNS and CDR2 SASEGT. This CDR3 is 13 amino acids long. The CDR3 DNA is TGTGCCAGCAGTGAGGGGACATCCAATGGCTACACCTTC. Translated, it gives CASSEGTSNGYTF.

J is TRBJ2-6 and V is TRBV19; the match to TRBD1 covers 7 bases. Germline V CDR1 and CDR2: LNHDA, SQIVND (reference sequence). This CDR3 is built from 16 residues. With V trimmed by 2 bases and J by 2 bases, 3 bases remained unmatched. CDR3 residues: CASSITGQTGANVLTF. In DNA, the CDR3 is TGTGCCAGTAGTATAACGGGACAGACTGGGGCCAACGTCCTGACTTTC.

This clone was seen more than once but under ten times. This chain links TRBV2 with TRBJ1-2, with a possible D match to TRBD1 (5 bases). The V end was cut by 6 bases, the J end by 0 bases, with 17 bases between. Germline CDR1 and CDR2: SNHLY and FYNNEI. The CDR3 has 16 amino acids. CDR3 DNA: TGTGCCAGCAGGGCTAACTACACAGGATCTAACTATGGCTACACCTTC. Translating it yields CASRANYTGSNYGYTF. Drawing the rest from reference TRBV2 and TRBJ1-2, the complete variable domain is EPEVTQTPSHQVTQMGQEVILRCVPISNHLYFYWYRQILGQKVEFLVSFYNNEISEKSEIFDDQFSVERPDGSNFTLKIRSTKLEDSAMYFCASRANYTGSNYGYTFGSGTRLTVV.

V is TRBV30 and J is TRBJ2-6; D is possibly TRBD1 (6 bases). Germline V gene data show CDR1 as GTSNPN and CDR2 as SVGIG (reference sequence). The CDR3 totals 17 residues. The V end was cut by 5 bases, the J end by 3 bases, with 20 bases between. DNA for the CDR3: TGTGCCTGGGGGGCCGGGACACGGTTTAGTGGGGCCAACGTCCTGACTTTC. It yields the protein CAWGAGTRFSGANVLTF.

The CDR3 loop is CASSTGLGTGELFF. The CDR3 DNA sequence: TGTGCCAGCAGTACAGGGTTAGGAACCGGGGAGCTGTTTTTT. V and J are TRBV27 and TRBJ2-2, with D perhaps TRBD1 (6 bases). This CDR3 spans 14 amino acids. V was cut by 5 bases and J by 5 bases, with 12 bases left in between. Per germline, CDR1 MNHEY and CDR2 SMNVEV (reference sequence).